The present T cell receptor beta chain was sequenced within a study of T cell repertoires in cytomegalovirus infection. Study details: The authors used CMV epitopes that were HLA-C-restricted (recently identified) and HLA-B-restricted (well studied). The study's findings and limits: The response measured ex vivo was dominated by TCR beta clonotypes (HLA-C-restricted and CMV-specific).

Turning to this clonotype: Antigen: not known.

TCRdb re-called the reads through MiXCR, storing one row per CDR3 protein. The table has approximately 100,000 distinct CDR3 sequences, around 45% seen once. The CDR3 is made up of 16 amino acids. Germline V gene data show CDR1 as MNHNS and CDR2 as SASEGT. The germline V and J ends were trimmed by 2 bases and 2 bases, with 15 bases remaining between them. The specimen was CD8+ T cells from cultured PBMCs, collected from culture after CMV antigen stimulation. The clonotype was recovered from a human donor in good health (CMV status not recorded). Some clones in this sample may be carry-over from other donors' samples. This sequence joins TRBV6-1 and TRBJ1-2, with D possibly being TRBD1 (6 bases). This chain's CDR3 is CASSETAGTMNYGYTF. CDR3 DNA: TGTGCCAGCAGTGAAACGGCCGGGACAATGAACTATGGCTACACCTTC.